This TCR beta chain derives from a study of T cells in localized non-small cell lung cancer. Looked up from germline, CDR1 is WSHSY and CDR2 is SAAADI. There are 15 residues in the CDR3. Trimming at V came to 2 bases and at J to 9 bases, leaving 7 bases not matched to a gene. The assay was immunoSEQ multiplex PCR, and TCRdb's table has in-frame clones only and misses some. The table includes roughly 48,000 clones, about three quarters detected once. The chain uses TRBV10-2 and TRBJ2-1; 10 bases align to TRBD1. The sample in question was PBMCs, obtained before any cancer treatment. The TCR was taken from a woman aged 35 to 70 with stage II lung adenocarcinoma. The CDR3 DNA follows: TGCGCCAGCAGTGAGATCGGACAGGGGGGAAGTGAGCAGTTCTTC. It is translated as CASSEIGQGGSEQFF.